This T cell receptor (beta chain) was recorded in a study of response to subunit inactivated influenza vaccine. Via MiXCR, TCRdb re-called the RT-PCR reads, giving one row per CDR3 protein. The sample lists over 800,000 distinct CDR3 sequences, about 20% occurring once. From germline, CDR1 is SGHVS and CDR2 FQNEAQ. V dropped 5 bases and J dropped 7; count of bases not matched to a gene: 7. The CDR3 covers 15 residues. This clonotype appeared many times. This specimen was PBMCs from blood, taken about 5 days after vaccination. This TCR was sampled from a man in his forties or fifties who received an inactivated influenza vaccine. The chain combines TRBV7-8 with TRBJ1-6, with 8 bases identical to TRBD1. The CDR3 loop is CASSLPGGRNSPLHF. CDR3 nucleotide sequence: TGTGCCAGCAGCCTACCAGGGGGCCGGAATTCACCCCTCCACTTT.